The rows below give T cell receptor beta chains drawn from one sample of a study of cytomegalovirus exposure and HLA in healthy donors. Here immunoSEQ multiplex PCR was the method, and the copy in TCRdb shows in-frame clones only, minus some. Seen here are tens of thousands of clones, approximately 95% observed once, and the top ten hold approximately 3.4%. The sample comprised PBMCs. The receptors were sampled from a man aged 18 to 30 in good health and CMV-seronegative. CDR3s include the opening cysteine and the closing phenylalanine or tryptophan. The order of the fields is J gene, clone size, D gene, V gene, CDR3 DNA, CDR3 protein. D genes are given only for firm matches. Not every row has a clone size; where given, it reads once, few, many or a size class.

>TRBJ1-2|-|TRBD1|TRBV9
TGTGCCAGCAGCGAGGGGACAGGGGAGGACTATGGCTACACCTTC
CASSEGTGEDYGYTF
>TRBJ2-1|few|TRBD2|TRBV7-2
TGTGCCAGCAGCTTAACGGCTAGCGGGGATATCAATGAGCAGTTCTTC
CASSLTASGDINEQFF
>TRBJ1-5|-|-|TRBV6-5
TGTGCCAGCAGCCCAGGGGGCAATCAGCCCCAGCATTTT
CASSPGGNQPQHF
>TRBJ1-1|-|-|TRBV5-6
TGTGCCAGCAGCTTGGGTTGGTCATCGGGACAACAAGCTTTCTTT
CASSLGWSSGQQAFF
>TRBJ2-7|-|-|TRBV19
TGTGCCAGTAGTATAGTGAGGTCGGCGAGCTCCTACGAGCAGTACTTC
CASSIVRSASSYEQYF
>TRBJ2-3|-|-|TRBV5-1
TGCGCCAGCAGCCCACTCGGGGTTGGGCCCGTCACAGATACGCAGTATTTT
CASSPLGVGPVTDTQYF
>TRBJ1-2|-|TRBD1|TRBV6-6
TGTGCCAGCAGTCCACCGGGACAGGAAGCTAACTATGGCTACACCTTC
CASSPPGQEANYGYTF
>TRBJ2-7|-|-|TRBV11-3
TGTGCCAGCAGCTCGTCCCGTACAGGCGTAGAGCAGTACTTC
CASSSSRTGVEQYF
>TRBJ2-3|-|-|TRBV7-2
TGTGCCAGCAGCCCCCGGGGAGGCGTTGCAGATACGCAGTATTTT
CASSPRGGVADTQYF
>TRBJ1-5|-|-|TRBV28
TGTGCCAGCAGCCGGACTAGTGGTGGCAATCAGCCCCAGCATTTT
CASSRTSGGNQPQHF
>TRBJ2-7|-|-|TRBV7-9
TGTGCCAGCAGCTTGGGGGCTTCCTACGAGCAGTACTTC
CASSLGASYEQYF
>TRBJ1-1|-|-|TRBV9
TGTGCCAGCAGCGTAGAACAGGGATTCACTGAAGCTTTCTTT
CASSVEQGFTEAFF
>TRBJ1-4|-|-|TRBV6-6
TGTGCCAGCAAGGCAGGGACTAATGAAAAACTGTTTTTT
CASKAGTNEKLFF
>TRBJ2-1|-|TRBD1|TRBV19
TGTGCCAGTACTCGGGACAGGGGGCATCAGGAGCAGTTCTTC
CASTRDRGHQEQFF
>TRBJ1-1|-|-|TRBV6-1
TGTGCCAGCAGTATACAGGGAAGGGCTGAAGCTTTCTTT
CASSIQGRAEAFF